The 15 T cell receptor beta chains below come from one sample, sequenced in a study of blood T cells in healthy people across ages. Through a sample-barcoded 5' primer and a J-beta primer mix, a second PCR was run for about 6 to 11 cycles. MiXCR was run by TCRdb on the 5' RACE reads, yielding one entry per CDR3 protein. Here the sample spans some 1.7 million distinct CDR3 sequences, roughly 28% being singletons. Sequencing input: blood. These receptors were obtained from a woman under 40 in good health.

CDR3 amino acids: CSVGRTYEQYF. CDR3 bases: TGCAGCGTTGGACGTACCTACGAGCAGTACTTC. The gene calls are TRBV29-1 and TRBJ2-7; D is unclear. This CDR3 is 11 amino acids long. The V gene's germline CDR1 is SQVTM and CDR2 ANQGSEA. V lost 4 bases, J lost 2 bases, and 6 bases lay in between.

The chain carries TRBV27 and TRBJ1-1; maybe TRBD1 (6 bases). Germline CDR1 and CDR2: MNHEY and SMNVEV (reference sequence). CDR3 length: 16 residues. With 4 bases removed from V and 1 base from J, the gap between germline ends came to 16 bases. The CDR3 region has the DNA TGTGCCAGCAGTTCCTCCCGGACAGCGAAGAACACTGAAGCTTTCTTT. Amino acids: CASSSSRTAKNTEAFF.

For this clonotype: One end of the junction varies from germline; a read error may be responsible. This chain connects TRBV7-9 to TRBJ1-1; TRBD1 agrees at 7 bases. Germline V gene sequence: CDR1 SEHNR, CDR2 FQNEAQ (reference sequence). The CDR3 extends over 14 amino acids. The CDR3 is CASSPLTGSAETFF. DNA for the CDR3: TGTGCCAGCAGCCCCCTGACAGGGAGCGCTGAAACTTTCTTT.

The chain links TRBV18 to TRBJ2-7, with 9 bases matching TRBD1. The CDR3 is made up of 14 amino acids. The germline CDR1 and CDR2 sequences are KGHSH and LQKENI. The V gene end was trimmed by 0 bases and the J gene end by 6 bases; junction bases not matched to a gene: 3. The CDR3 loop reads CASSPPGTGFEQYF. The CDR3 DNA reads as TGTGCCAGCTCACCACCCGGGACAGGGTTCGAGCAGTACTTC.

This clonotype was observed a few times. This chain joins TRBV2 and TRBJ2-5, with D hard to call. Germline V CDR1 and CDR2: SNHLY, FYNNEI. Trimming pared 6 bases from V and 1 base from J, leaving 9 bases between. The CDR3 is made up of 13 amino acids. Written as DNA, the CDR3 is TGTGCCAGCAGAGGAAGTACCCAAGAGACCCAGTACTTC. Its protein is CASRGSTQETQYF. The entire variable domain, with the rest obtained from reference TRBV2 and TRBJ2-5, is as follows: EPEVTQTPSHQVTQMGQEVILRCVPISNHLYFYWYRQILGQKVEFLVSFYNNEISEKSEIFDDQFSVERPDGSNFTLKIRSTKLEDSAMYFCASRGSTQETQYFGPGTRLLVL.

The V and J genes are TRBV29-1 and TRBJ2-5, with D tentatively TRBD1 (6 bases). The CDR3 totals 12 residues. Trimming took off 7 bases at V and 4 bases at J, with 13 bases between the two ends. The germline CDR1 and CDR2 sequences are SQVTM and ANQGSEA. The CDR3 sequence: CSARDNRETQYF. The DNA of the CDR3 is TGCAGCGCTCGGGACAACCGAGAGACCCAGTACTTC.

This clonotype was observed a few times. V usage is TRBV5-4 and J usage is TRBJ1-2; 7 nucleotides align to TRBD1. The germline V gene encodes CDR1 SGHNT and CDR2 YYREEE (reference sequence). The CDR3 length is 14 residues. The V segment lost 0 bases and the J segment 7 bases; nucleotides outside the gene matches: 6. CDR3 region: CASSLAGQASGYTF. The CDR3, as DNA: TGTGCCAGCAGCTTGGCCGGACAGGCATCTGGCTACACCTTC.

This clonotype was detected a few times. This sequence joins TRBV29-1 and TRBJ1-1; 9 bases fit TRBD1. Unmatched junction bases numbered 7, after V lost 0 bases and J lost 11 bases. The CDR3 is made up of 13 amino acids. The germline CDR1 and CDR2 sequences are SQVTM and ANQGSEA. The CDR3 is CSVEEHRGRRAFF. For the CDR3, the DNA is TGCAGCGTTGAAGAGCACAGGGGGCGGAGGGCTTTCTTT.

This clonotype was seen more than once but under ten times. J is TRBJ1-4 and V is TRBV11-2; 11 bases agree with TRBD1. Germline CDR1 is SGHAT and CDR2 is FQNNGV. This CDR3 region has 14 residues. The trim removed 2 bases at V and 12 bases at J, leaving 5 bases unmatched. Here the CDR3 DNA reads TGTGCCAGCAGCTTATTGGACAGGGGGCTTCAACTGTTTTTT. As protein: CASSLLDRGLQLFF. The entire variable domain, with the rest obtained from reference TRBV11-2 and TRBJ1-4, is as follows: EAGVAQSPRYKIIEKRQSVAFWCNPISGHATLYWYQQILGQGPKLLIQFQNNGVVDDSQLPKDRFSAERLKGVDSTLKIQPAKLEDSAVYLCASSLLDRGLQLFFGSGTQLSVL.

This clonotype turned up a few times. The gene calls are TRBV2 and TRBJ2-7; D is undetermined. In germline, CDR1 is SNHLY, CDR2 FYNNEI. Trimming cost V 3 bases and J 6 bases, with 9 bases left between them. The CDR3 length is 12 residues. This CDR3 is CASSDGRSEQYF. For the CDR3, the DNA is TGTGCCAGCAGTGATGGGCGGAGCGAGCAGTACTTC.

This clonotype has only a few counts. The chain employs TRBV5-1 and TRBJ2-1; weak D call: TRBD2 (6 bases). CDR3 length equals 15 residues. The V and J ends lost 1 base and 8 bases respectively, with 16 bases between them. The germline gives CDR1 SGHRS, CDR2 YFSETQ. CDR3: CASSLPQAGRDEQFF. CDR3 DNA sequence: TGCGCCAGCAGCTTGCCGCAGGCGGGACGGGATGAGCAGTTCTTC.

This clonotype was counted between two and nine times. The rearrangement joins TRBV5-4 to TRBJ2-3; 13 positions agree with TRBD2. Germline V gene lookup returns CDR1 SGHNT and CDR2 YYREEE (reference sequence). J lost 3 bases, V lost 4 bases, and 5 bases had no gene match. The CDR3 is 16 amino acids. CDR3 residues: CASSPGLAGETDTQYF. The CDR3 region has the DNA TGTGCCAGCAGCCCTGGACTAGCGGGAGAGACAGATACGCAGTATTTT. The full variable domain, rest sourced from reference TRBV5-4 and TRBJ2-3, is ETGVTQSPTHLIKTRGQQVTLRCSSQSGHNTVSWYQQALGQGPQFIFQYYREEENGRGNFPPRFSGLQFPNYSSELNVNALELDDSALYLCASSPGLAGETDTQYFGPGTRLTVL.

This clonotype showed up just a few times. The chain employs TRBV7-3 and TRBJ1-1; D is possibly TRBD1 (6 bases). V was trimmed by 6 bases and J by 3 bases, leaving 20 bases between them. Germline CDR1 is SGHTA and CDR2 is FQGTGA. This CDR3 is built from 16 residues. CDR3 sequence (DNA): TGTGCCAGCAGTCCCTTTGGGGGCCAGGGTGACACTGAAGCTTTCTTT. Its translation: CASSPFGGQGDTEAFF.

The sample holds a few counts of this clonotype. This sequence joins TRBV29-1 and TRBJ2-1, with 13 bases identical to TRBD2. CDR1 SQVTM and CDR2 ANQGSEA come from the germline V gene. The CDR3 is 13 residues long. Trimming removed 8 bases from V and 15 bases from J; junction bases left unmatched: 13. The CDR3 region is CSFDRTSGGTLFF. DNA for the CDR3: TGCAGCTTCGACCGGACTAGCGGGGGTACTTTGTTCTTC.

V is TRBV20-1 and J is TRBJ1-5; 11 bases are a match to TRBD1. Germline CDR1 DFQATT, CDR2 SNEGSKA (reference sequence). This CDR3 region has 12 residues. The DNA for the CDR3 is TGCAGGGCTGGGGACAGGGGGCAGCCCCAGCATTTT. Translated, it gives CRAGDRGQPQHF.